This T cell receptor (beta chain) was identified during a study of identical twins. Of note for this clonotype: The target antigen is unknown.

Via MiXCR, TCRdb re-called the 5' RACE reads, giving one row per CDR3 protein. The sample carries over 250,000 distinct CDR3 sequences, 8.5% to 9.5% recorded once. Regarding the study as a whole: Its conclusions, products of cross-sectional statistical analysis, did not come from following the same donors.

CDR1 is SNHLY and CDR2 is FYNNEI in the germline V gene. The CDR3 runs to 14 residues. With 6 bases clipped from V and 11 bases from J, the junction kept 9 bases outside the gene matches. These data were also reused for a study on yellow fever vaccine responses in identical twins.

This chain joins TRBV2 and TRBJ1-5; TRBD1 matches 11 bases. Sequenced: CD8+ T cells sorted from blood. The TCR comes from a woman aged 18-29 years in good health. This chain's CDR3 is CASRRTGGFSAQHF. CDR3 nucleotides: TGTGCCAGCAGACGGACAGGGGGCTTTTCAGCCCAGCATTTT.